The 29 T cell receptor beta chains below were found in one sample sequenced in a study of T cell responses to AZD1222 COVID-19 vaccine. Using immunoSEQ multiplex PCR, the repertoire was profiled, and TCRdb retains in-frame clones only, with some absent. The data contain some 65,000 clones, 60% to 85% of them singletons. The sample was peripheral blood, taken on day 0 of MenACWY control vaccination. Receptors were obtained from an adult in good health.

V and J are TRBV5-5 and TRBJ2-3; tentatively, D is TRBD1 (5 bases). CDR1 and CDR2 (germline): SGHKS, YYEKEE (reference sequence). V was cut by 4 bases and J by 0 bases, with 12 bases left in between. CDR3 length equals 15 residues. DNA of the CDR3: TGTGCCAGCAGCCCAAATGGGGCTAGCACAGATACGCAGTATTTT. The encoded protein is CASSPNGASTDTQYF.

J is TRBJ2-5 and V is TRBV6-5; D is ambiguous. The CDR3 has 14 amino acids. V lost 6 bases and J 4 bases, leaving 15 bases between the germline ends. Germline values: CDR1 MNHEY, CDR2 SVGAGI. CDR3: CASRNKAAGETQYF. The CDR3 DNA follows: TGTGCCAGCAGGAACAAGGCGGCCGGAGAGACCCAGTACTTC.

CDR3 sequence reads: CASSQDLEWRGGNEQFF. The CDR3 nucleotides are TGCGCCAGCAGCCAAGATTTGGAGTGGCGGGGGGGCAATGAGCAGTTCTTC. V and J are TRBV4-3 and TRBJ2-1, with 9 bases that match TRBD2. This CDR3 comprises 17 residues. Germline V gives CDR1 LGHNA, CDR2 YSLEER. Unmatched junction bases numbered 9, after V lost 0 bases and J lost 6 bases.

The rearrangement joins TRBV7-9 to TRBJ2-5; a possible D gene is TRBD2 (6 bases). Germline-derived CDR1 and CDR2 are SEHNR and FQNEAQ (reference sequence). The CDR3 extends over 14 amino acids. Trimming shortened V by 0 bases and J by 2 bases, and 7 bases separated the two germline ends. CDR3 protein: CASSLASGQETQYF. The DNA of the CDR3 is TGTGCCAGCAGCTTAGCGAGCGGGCAAGAGACCCAGTACTTC.

The chain is built from TRBV2 and TRBJ1-1; D perhaps matches TRBD1 (5 bases). This CDR3 comprises 16 residues. Trimming cost V 0 bases and J 1 base, with 12 bases left between them. In germline, CDR1 is SNHLY, CDR2 FYNNEI. The CDR3 sequence is CASSEAMRGWNTEAFF. The DNA for the CDR3 is TGTGCCAGCAGTGAAGCAATGAGGGGCTGGAACACTGAAGCTTTCTTT.

The chain couples TRBV11-2 to TRBJ2-7, with 10 bases matching TRBD1. This CDR3 region has 16 residues. Germline-derived CDR1 and CDR2 are SGHAT and FQNNGV. V was pared by 5 bases and J by 3 bases, with 10 bases of the junction left unmatched. CDR3 in amino acids: CASSPISRTGGYEQYF. The CDR3 DNA sequence: TGTGCCAGCAGCCCCATATCAAGGACAGGGGGCTACGAGCAGTACTTC.

This clone was seen only a few times. This chain uses TRBV6-1 with TRBJ2-5; D ambiguous. CDR3 length equals 14 residues. Trimming pared 3 bases from V and 7 bases from J, leaving 15 bases between. CDR1 and CDR2 (germline): MNHNS, SASEGT. CDR3 loop: CASSDHAPAGTQYF. CDR3 sequence (DNA): TGTGCCAGCAGTGACCACGCCCCAGCAGGGACCCAGTACTTC.

The table lists this clone with a count of one. V and J are TRBV7-2 and TRBJ2-1, with 8 positions matching TRBD1. The CDR3 has 15 amino acids. V lost 5 bases to trimming and J lost 6 bases; unmatched junction nucleotides: 9. Germline values: CDR1 SGHTA, CDR2 FQGNSA. CDR3 amino acids: CASSLGQGRSNEQFF. For the CDR3, the DNA is TGTGCCAGCAGCCTAGGACAGGGTCGCAGCAATGAGCAGTTCTTC.

This chain uses TRBV4-1 with TRBJ2-7; D not resolved. Between the trimmed V and J ends, which lost 1 base and 2 bases, there was a span of 6 bases. CDR3 length: 13 amino acids. CDR1 is MGHRA, CDR2 YSYEKL, per germline. In DNA, the CDR3 is TGCGCCAGCAGCCAAGTCAAGACCTACGAGCAGTACTTC. It specifies CASSQVKTYEQYF.

As DNA, the CDR3 is TGTGCCAGCAGCAGGGACAGTTCGAACTATGGCTACACCTTC. This gives the protein CASSRDSSNYGYTF. This chain links TRBV6-5 with TRBJ1-2; 7 nucleotides match TRBD1. Germline values: CDR1 MNHEY, CDR2 SVGAGI. The J segment lost 2 bases and the V segment lost 6 bases, leaving 6 bases of the junction unmatched. CDR3 length: 14 residues.

The chain joins TRBV2 to TRBJ2-1; TRBD2 matches at 9 bases. The germline V gene encodes CDR1 SNHLY and CDR2 FYNNEI. With V trimmed by 3 bases and J by 5 bases, 5 bases remained unmatched. This CDR3 is 15 amino acids long. In DNA form, the CDR3 reads TGTGCCAGCAGTGAGGATTTAGCGGGAGACAATGAGCAGTTCTTC. Translating it yields CASSEDLAGDNEQFF.

The chain links TRBV5-6 to TRBJ2-7; maybe TRBD2 (6 bases). Trimming took off 1 base at V and 4 bases at J, with 24 bases between the two ends. The CDR3 is made up of 18 amino acids. CDR1 SGHDT and CDR2 YYEEEE come from the germline V gene. Here the CDR3 DNA reads TGTGCCAGCAGCTTGAAGATGGGGACGGGGGTTGACCCTTACGAGCAGTACTTC. Protein sequence: CASSLKMGTGVDPYEQYF.

The chain carries TRBV6-5 and TRBJ1-1; no clear D. This CDR3 comprises 14 residues. Per germline, CDR1 MNHEY and CDR2 SVGAGI. Trimming removed 7 bases at V and 1 base at J, with 13 bases between. The CDR3, as DNA: TGTGCCAGCACCAAACATGGATGGAACACTGAAGCTTTCTTT. Its protein is CASTKHGWNTEAFF.

V gene TRBV30 combines with J gene TRBJ1-2, with D unresolved. Deletions cut 2 bases from V and 8 bases from J, with 18 bases between. The CDR3 sequence is 14 residues long. Germline values: CDR1 GTSNPN, CDR2 SVGIG (reference sequence). The CDR3 nucleotides read TGTGCCTGGAGTTTGCGGGCTGGCGACGCAGGCTACACCTTC. Its translation is CAWSLRAGDAGYTF.

The V gene is TRBV4-2, the J gene TRBJ1-6; D possibly corresponds to TRBD1 (5 bases). V was cut by 2 bases and J by 5 bases, with 10 bases left in between. The CDR3 extends over 15 amino acids. Germline V gene sequence: CDR1 LGHNA, CDR2 YNFKEQ. In DNA form, the CDR3 reads TGTGCCAGCAGCCAACTGGGACGGAATAATTCACCCCTCCACTTT. Amino acid sequence: CASSQLGRNNSPLHF.

The chain uses TRBV7-3 and TRBJ2-3; no clear D. CDR3 size: 13 residues. Trimming pared 2 bases from V and 6 bases from J, leaving 9 bases between. Germline CDR1 reads SGHTA; CDR2 reads FQGTGA. Here the CDR3 DNA reads TGTGCCAGCAGCTTATTGGCCCTTGATACGCAGTATTTT. It specifies CASSLLALDTQYF.

The J gene is TRBJ2-5, the V gene TRBV3-1 (or the pseudogene TRBV3-2); D might be TRBD2 (5 bases). The V end was cut by 3 bases, the J end by 8 bases, with 19 bases between. CDR1 is LGHDT and CDR2 is YNNKEL in the germline V gene (reference sequence). The CDR3 sequence is 15 residues long. The CDR3 reads CASSQTTGSRDTQYF. DNA of the CDR3: TGTGCCAGCAGCCAGACGACGGGGAGTCGAGATACCCAGTACTTC.

This rearrangement joins TRBV15 to TRBJ1-1; D gene ambiguous. The CDR3 is 13 residues long. Looked up from germline, CDR1 is LNHNV and CDR2 is YYDKDF (reference sequence). Deletions cut 2 bases from V and 5 bases from J, with 9 bases between. The CDR3 here is CATSRQERTEAFF. The DNA of the CDR3 is TGTGCCACCAGCAGACAGGAGAGGACTGAAGCTTTCTTT.

The CDR3 DNA follows: TGCGCCAGCAACCTAGGAGGTTACACAGATACGCAGTATTTT. Amino acids: CASNLGGYTDTQYF. This chain links TRBV5-1 with TRBJ2-3; D is perhaps TRBD2 (5 bases). The CDR3 sequence is 14 residues long. From germline, CDR1 is SGHRS and CDR2 YFSETQ. The V end lost 6 bases, the J end lost 2 bases, and 13 bases lay between the germline ends.

The chain joins TRBV11-3 to TRBJ1-3; no reliable D call. Germline V gene sequence: CDR1 SGHNT, CDR2 YENEEA. The length of the CDR3 is 12 residues. The germline V and J ends were trimmed by 2 bases and 3 bases, with 2 bases remaining between them. The CDR3 DNA is TGTGCCAGCAGCTTATATGGAAACACCATATATTTT. Translating it yields CASSLYGNTIYF.

This sequence joins TRBV6-2 or TRBV6-3 and TRBJ2-7; D gene unclear. Germline CDR1 reads MNHEY; CDR2 reads SVGEGT. V dropped 3 bases and J dropped 1 base, with 13 bases sitting between them. The CDR3 extends over 15 amino acids. CDR3 protein: CASSYFKESSYEQYF. The DNA of the CDR3 is TGTGCCAGCAGTTATTTTAAGGAATCTTCCTACGAGCAGTACTTC.

The chain links TRBV30 to TRBJ1-1; no firm D call. Deletions cut 7 bases from V and 6 bases from J, with 12 bases between. This CDR3 spans 11 amino acids. In germline, CDR1 is GTSNPN, CDR2 SVGIG (reference sequence). This CDR3 reads CALVGSSEAFF. CDR3 nucleotide sequence: TGTGCCTTGGTGGGTAGCTCTGAAGCTTTCTTT.

The rearrangement links TRBV30 to TRBJ2-2; no reliable D call. With 2 bases removed from V and 2 bases from J, the gap between germline ends came to 3 bases. Germline assignment: CDR1 GTSNPN and CDR2 SVGIG (reference sequence). The CDR3 length is 12 residues. The CDR3 protein is CAWSSNTGELFF. The CDR3 DNA is TGTGCCTGGAGTTCTAACACCGGGGAGCTGTTTTTT.

This chain links TRBV10-3 with TRBJ2-1; perhaps TRBD1 as D (7 bases). The CDR3 has 16 amino acids. Germline assignment: CDR1 ENHRY and CDR2 SYGVKD. Trimming removed 8 bases from V and 5 bases from J, with 22 bases in between. The CDR3 coding sequence is TGTGCCATCGGGGGGACAGTCGGACTTTCCCACAATGAGCAGTTCTTC. Protein: CAIGGTVGLSHNEQFF.

This chain connects TRBV30 to TRBJ2-1; either TRBD1 or TRBD2 may supply D (6 bases each). The CDR3 has 12 residues. V shed 2 bases and J shed 13 bases, with 15 bases lying between them. Per the germline V gene, CDR1 is GTSNPN and CDR2 is SVGIG (reference sequence). This CDR3 is CAWSRGPGYQFF. The CDR3 DNA is TGTGCCTGGAGTCGGGGGCCTGGCTATCAGTTCTTC. Drawing the rest from reference TRBV30 and TRBJ2-1, the complete variable domain is SQTIHQWPATLVQPVGSPLSLECTVEGTSNPNLYWYRQAAGRGLQLLFYSVGIGQISSEVPQNLSASRPQDRQFILSSKKLLLSDSGFYLCAWSRGPGYQFFGPGTRLTVL.

The V gene is TRBV11-2, the J gene TRBJ1-4, with 7 positions matching TRBD1. CDR1 is SGHAT, CDR2 FQNNGV, per germline. This CDR3 contains 13 residues. Trimming removed 8 bases from V and 10 bases from J; junction bases left unmatched: 10. The CDR3 region is CASCSDRDGKLFF. The CDR3 DNA reads as TGTGCCAGCTGCAGTGACAGGGATGGAAAACTGTTTTTT.

The genes are TRBV15 and TRBJ2-5; a possible D gene is TRBD2 (7 bases). The CDR3 extends over 15 amino acids. V was shortened by 6 bases and J by 1 base, with 15 bases between the two germline ends. The germline V gene encodes CDR1 LNHNV and CDR2 YYDKDF (reference sequence). CDR3 protein: CATRGGLGSQETQYF. CDR3 coding DNA: TGTGCCACCAGGGGGGGGCTCGGGTCCCAAGAGACCCAGTACTTC.

This chain uses TRBV3-1 (or the pseudogene TRBV3-2) with TRBJ2-5; D is perhaps TRBD2 (6 bases). V lost 1 base and J 2 bases, leaving 8 bases between the germline ends. The CDR3 covers 14 residues. Germline V gives CDR1 LGHDT, CDR2 YNNKEL (reference sequence). The DNA for the CDR3 is TGTGCCAGCAGCCAAGGACTAGGGCAAGAGACCCAGTACTTC. The encoded protein is CASSQGLGQETQYF.

The chain has TRBV19 and TRBJ1-1, with TRBD1 as a possible D gene (6 bases). The CDR3 is 12 residues long. V was cut by 2 bases and J by 10 bases, with 11 bases left in between. Germline V gives CDR1 LNHDA, CDR2 SQIVND (reference sequence). The CDR3 nucleotides are TGTGCCAGTAGTATACAGGGGAAAAGAGCTTTCTTT. This translates into CASSIQGKRAFF.